This T cell receptor (beta chain) emerged from a study of T cell repertoires in cytomegalovirus infection. Trimming stripped 4 bases from V and 3 bases from J, with 12 bases between. The CDR3 totals 14 residues. TCRdb reanalysed the reads using MiXCR and keeps one entry per CDR3 protein. The sample consists of approximately 250,000 distinct CDR3 sequences, roughly an eighth of them appearing once. This clonotype was counted at least ten times. Sequenced input: PBMCs. The sequence came from a human donor in good health (CMV status not recorded). Some clones in this sample may be carry-over from other donors' samples. V is TRBV12-3 or TRBV12-4 and J is TRBJ1-1, with D possibly matching TRBD1 (5 bases). CDR3 protein: CASSSQGGHTEAFF. CDR3 in DNA: TGTGCCAGCAGTTCTCAGGGCGGCCACACTGAAGCTTTCTTT.